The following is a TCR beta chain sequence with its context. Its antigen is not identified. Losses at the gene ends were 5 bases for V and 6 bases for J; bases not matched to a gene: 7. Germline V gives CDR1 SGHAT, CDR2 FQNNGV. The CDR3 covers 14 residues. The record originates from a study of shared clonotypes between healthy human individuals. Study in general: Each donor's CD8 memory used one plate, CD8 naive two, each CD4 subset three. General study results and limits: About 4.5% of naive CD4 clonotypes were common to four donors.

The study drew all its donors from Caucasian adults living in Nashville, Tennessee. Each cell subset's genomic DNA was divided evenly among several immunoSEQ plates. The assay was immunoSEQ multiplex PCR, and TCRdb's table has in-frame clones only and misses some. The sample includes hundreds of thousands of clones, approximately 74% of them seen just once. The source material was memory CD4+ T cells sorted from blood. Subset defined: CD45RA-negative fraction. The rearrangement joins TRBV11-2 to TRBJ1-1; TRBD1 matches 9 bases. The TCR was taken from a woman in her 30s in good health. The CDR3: CASSRTGDRAEAFF. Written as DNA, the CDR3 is TGTGCCAGCAGCCGGACAGGGGATAGGGCTGAAGCTTTCTTT.